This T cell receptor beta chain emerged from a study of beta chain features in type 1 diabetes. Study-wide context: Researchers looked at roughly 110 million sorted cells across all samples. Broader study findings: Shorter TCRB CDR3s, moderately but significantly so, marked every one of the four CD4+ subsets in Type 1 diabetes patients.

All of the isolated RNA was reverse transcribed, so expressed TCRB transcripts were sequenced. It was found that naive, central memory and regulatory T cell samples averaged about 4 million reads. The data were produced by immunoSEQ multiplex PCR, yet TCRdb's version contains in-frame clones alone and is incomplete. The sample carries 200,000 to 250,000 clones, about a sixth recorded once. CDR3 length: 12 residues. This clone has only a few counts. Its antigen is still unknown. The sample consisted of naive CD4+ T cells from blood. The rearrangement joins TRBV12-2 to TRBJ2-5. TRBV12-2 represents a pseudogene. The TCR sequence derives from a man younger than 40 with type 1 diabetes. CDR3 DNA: TGTGCAAGTCGCTTGGGGATGAGGACCCAGTACTTC. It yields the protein CASRLGMRTQYF.